A single sample is the source of the 17 T cell receptor beta chains below, sequenced in a study of regulatory T cells in long-lasting Graves disease. Time point of the sample: newly diagnosed GD, antithyroid drugs for less than 3 months. Isolated PBMC RNA provided the starting material for the TCR library. Researchers made TCR beta libraries by using iRepertoire HTBI primers and running Arm-PCR on CDR3 regions. TCRdb independently ran MiXCR on the multiplex PCR reads; one entry per CDR3 protein. The sample consists of approximately 230,000 distinct CDR3 sequences, about 18% of them appearing once. The material was peripheral blood mononuclear cells (PBMCs), obtained at new diagnosis, from a patient treated with antithyroid drugs. The origin of the receptors is a female donor with Graves disease.

This clonotype has a count of ten or more. CDR3 DNA sequence: TGTGCCAGCAGCTTCGGCGCTAGCGCCTACGAGCAGTACTTC. The encoded protein is CASSFGASAYEQYF. This chain connects TRBV7-9 to TRBJ2-7; D perhaps matches TRBD2 (6 bases). Germline CDR1 is SEHNR and CDR2 is FQNEAQ (reference sequence). With 3 bases removed from V and 2 bases from J, the gap between germline ends came to 11 bases. The length of the CDR3 is 14 residues.

This clonotype was picked up many times. This rearrangement joins TRBV6-2 or TRBV6-3 to TRBJ2-1; TRBD2 agrees at 10 bases. The V segment lost 6 bases and the J segment 5 bases; nucleotides outside the gene matches: 7. The CDR3 sequence is 15 residues long. Germline loops: CDR1 MNHEY, CDR2 SVGEGT. This chain's CDR3 is CASRRGLADDNEQFF. As DNA, the CDR3 is TGTGCCAGCAGGCGAGGACTAGCGGATGACAATGAGCAGTTCTTC.

The sample holds many counts of this clonotype. V is TRBV2 and J is TRBJ2-3; unclear D gene. V gave up 2 bases and J gave up 4 bases, with 4 bases separating them. CDR1 is SNHLY and CDR2 is FYNNEI in the germline V gene. The CDR3 has 12 residues. CDR3: CASSELADTQYF. The CDR3 DNA reads as TGTGCCAGCAGTGAATTGGCAGATACGCAGTATTTT.

This clonotype occurred many times. The chain links TRBV5-6 to TRBJ2-7, with TRBD1 as a possible D gene (6 bases). The germline V gene has CDR1 SGHDT and CDR2 YYEEEE. The CDR3 contains 12 residues. Deletions cut 3 bases from V and 4 bases from J, with 8 bases between. The DNA for the CDR3 is TGTGCCAGCAGCTGGACAGTATACGAGCAGTACTTC. Its translation: CASSWTVYEQYF. Supplemented by reference TRBV5-6 and TRBJ2-7, the full variable domain reads DAGVTQSPTHLIKTRGQQVTLRCSPKSGHDTVSWYQQALGQGPQFIFQYYEEEERQRGNFPDRFSGHQFPNYSSELNVNALLLGDSALYLCASSWTVYEQYFGPGTRLTVT.

This clonotype appeared many times. V gene TRBV12-3 or TRBV12-4 combines with J gene TRBJ2-7; 9 positions match TRBD1. The V gene end was trimmed by 6 bases and the J gene end by 3 bases; junction bases not matched to a gene: 9. The CDR3 has 15 amino acids. DNA for the CDR3: TGTGCCAGCAGCAAAACCGGGACAGGGCTCTACGAGCAGTACTTC. Amino acid sequence: CASSKTGTGLYEQYF.

This clonotype was counted only a few times. At one of its ends the junction is not consistent with the germline gene, which may arise from a read error. The chain employs TRBV4-1 and TRBJ2-2; TRBD2 is a possible D gene (5 bases). The CDR3 extends over 11 amino acids. CDR1 is MGHRA and CDR2 is YSYEKL in the germline V gene. Here the CDR3 reads CASSFTGKLFF. The CDR3 DNA is TGCGCCAGCAGCTTCACCGGGAAGCTGTTTTTT.

V usage is TRBV2 and J usage is TRBJ1-2; D is ambiguous. Trimming shortened V by 7 bases and J by 8 bases, and 17 bases separated the two germline ends. CDR3 length: 13 residues. CDR1 and CDR2 (germline): SNHLY, FYNNEI. CDR3 sequence reads: CASKVSGGSGYTF. Written as DNA, the CDR3 is TGTGCCAGCAAGGTGTCAGGCGGGAGCGGCTACACCTTC.

The table lists this clonotype with many counts. The V and J genes are TRBV20-1 and TRBJ1-2; 8 bases are a match to TRBD1. This CDR3 region has 15 residues. Germline V gene data show CDR1 as DFQATT and CDR2 as SNEGSKA (reference sequence). V lost 5 bases to trimming and J lost 4 bases; unmatched junction nucleotides: 12. CDR3 protein: CSAPRSQGATYGYTF. CDR3 nucleotide sequence: TGCAGTGCTCCCCGAAGCCAGGGGGCGACCTATGGCTACACCTTC.

This clonotype was found a few times. The chain links TRBV7-8 to TRBJ2-3, with 10 bases lining up with TRBD2. The V gene end was trimmed by 5 bases and the J gene end by 2 bases; junction bases not matched to a gene: 7. The germline V gene has CDR1 SGHVS and CDR2 FQNEAQ. The CDR3 contains 16 residues. The CDR3: CASSPLAGVSTDTQYF. CDR3 coding DNA: TGTGCCAGCAGCCCGCTAGCGGGAGTGTCCACAGATACGCAGTATTTT.

Ten or more counts support this clonotype. The V gene is TRBV19, the J gene TRBJ2-5, with D possibly being TRBD1 (6 bases). CDR1 and CDR2 (germline): LNHDA, SQIVND (reference sequence). Between the trimmed V and J ends, which lost 5 bases and 4 bases, there was a span of 17 bases. The CDR3 runs to 15 residues. The CDR3 loop reads CASSPNREWGETQYF. CDR3 bases: TGTGCCAGTAGTCCCAACAGGGAATGGGGAGAGACCCAGTACTTC.

This clonotype occurred many times. The V and J genes are TRBV9 and TRBJ2-1; TRBD1 might be the D (8 bases). Germline V gene lookup returns CDR1 SGDLS and CDR2 YYNGEE. The germline V and J ends were trimmed by 0 bases and 9 bases, with 16 bases remaining between them. There are 15 residues in the CDR3. CDR3 loop: CASSVGTGREGEQFF. CDR3 nucleotide sequence: TGTGCCAGCAGCGTAGGGACAGGGAGGGAGGGTGAGCAGTTCTTC. The whole variable domain, remainder taken from reference TRBV9 and TRBJ2-1, is DSGVTQTPKHLITATGQRVTLRCSPRSGDLSVYWYQQSLDQGLQFLIQYYNGEERAKGNILERFSAQQFPDLHSELNLSSLELGDSALYFCASSVGTGREGEQFFGPGTRLTVL.

The chain recombines TRBV27 with TRBJ2-5; 8 nucleotides agree with TRBD2. V shed 4 bases and J 7 bases; nucleotides not matched to a gene: 11. The CDR3 sequence is 15 residues long. Germline V gene data show CDR1 as MNHEY and CDR2 as SMNVEV (reference sequence). The CDR3 DNA reads TGTGCCAGCAGTTCCCTCGGGGGGGTCCAGGGGACCCAGTACTTC. Translation: CASSSLGGVQGTQYF.

This clonotype was seen a few times. The chain has TRBV9 and TRBJ2-5, with 7 positions matching TRBD2. CDR1 and CDR2 from the germline V gene are SGDLS and YYNGEE. This CDR3 region has 14 residues. Trimming at V came to 3 bases and at J to 3 bases, leaving 5 bases not matched to a gene. The CDR3 DNA sequence: TGTGCCAGCAGCGAGTGGGCGGGGGAAGAGACCCAGTACTTC. Protein sequence: CASSEWAGEETQYF.

The sample holds many counts of this clonotype. CDR3 in DNA: TGTGCCACCAGTGATTCTGACAGGCCTAACTATGGCTACACCTTC. This translates into CATSDSDRPNYGYTF. The chain joins TRBV24-1 to TRBJ1-2; D might be TRBD1 (6 bases). The CDR3 has 15 amino acids. CDR1 is KGHDR, CDR2 SFDVKD, per germline. With 2 bases removed from V and 0 bases from J, the gap between germline ends came to 9 bases.

The chain has TRBV29-1 and TRBJ2-7, with a possible D match to TRBD2 (6 bases). The V end lost 2 bases, the J end lost 0 bases, and 17 bases lay between the germline ends. The CDR3 covers 16 residues. Germline CDR1 and CDR2: SQVTM and ANQGSEA. CDR3 loop: CSVELPGKRASYEQYF. The CDR3 coding sequence is TGCAGCGTTGAACTCCCTGGCAAGCGGGCCTCCTACGAGCAGTACTTC.

This clonotype was seen repeatedly, ten times or more. This chain uses TRBV6-5 with TRBJ1-4; D uncertain. The CDR3 totals 14 residues. In germline, CDR1 is MNHEY, CDR2 SVGAGI. Trimming pared 3 bases from V and 4 bases from J, leaving 9 bases between. CDR3 DNA sequence: TGTGCCAGCAGTTATAGCCAGTTTAATGAAAAACTGTTTTTT. Its translation is CASSYSQFNEKLFF.

The table lists this clonotype with many counts. V is TRBV19 and J is TRBJ2-3; no reliable D call. Trimming took off 4 bases at V and 3 bases at J, with 8 bases between the two ends. CDR1 is LNHDA, CDR2 SQIVND, per germline (reference sequence). This CDR3 spans 13 amino acids. In DNA, the CDR3 is TGTGCCAGTAGTACTGGCTTTACAGATACGCAGTATTTT. Translation gives CASSTGFTDTQYF.